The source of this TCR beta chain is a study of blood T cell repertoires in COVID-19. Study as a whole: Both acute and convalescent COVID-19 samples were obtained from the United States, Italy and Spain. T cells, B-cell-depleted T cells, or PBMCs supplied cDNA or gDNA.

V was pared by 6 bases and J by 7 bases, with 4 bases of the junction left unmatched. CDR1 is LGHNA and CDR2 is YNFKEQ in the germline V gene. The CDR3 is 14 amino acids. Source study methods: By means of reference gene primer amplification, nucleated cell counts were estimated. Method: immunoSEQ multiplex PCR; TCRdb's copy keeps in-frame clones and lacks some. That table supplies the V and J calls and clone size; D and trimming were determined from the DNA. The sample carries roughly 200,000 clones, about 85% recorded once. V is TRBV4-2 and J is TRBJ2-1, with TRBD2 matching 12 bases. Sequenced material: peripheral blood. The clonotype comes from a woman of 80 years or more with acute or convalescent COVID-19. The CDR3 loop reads CASRASGRANEQFF. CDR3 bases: TGTGCCAGCAGGGCTAGCGGGAGGGCAAATGAGCAGTTCTTC.